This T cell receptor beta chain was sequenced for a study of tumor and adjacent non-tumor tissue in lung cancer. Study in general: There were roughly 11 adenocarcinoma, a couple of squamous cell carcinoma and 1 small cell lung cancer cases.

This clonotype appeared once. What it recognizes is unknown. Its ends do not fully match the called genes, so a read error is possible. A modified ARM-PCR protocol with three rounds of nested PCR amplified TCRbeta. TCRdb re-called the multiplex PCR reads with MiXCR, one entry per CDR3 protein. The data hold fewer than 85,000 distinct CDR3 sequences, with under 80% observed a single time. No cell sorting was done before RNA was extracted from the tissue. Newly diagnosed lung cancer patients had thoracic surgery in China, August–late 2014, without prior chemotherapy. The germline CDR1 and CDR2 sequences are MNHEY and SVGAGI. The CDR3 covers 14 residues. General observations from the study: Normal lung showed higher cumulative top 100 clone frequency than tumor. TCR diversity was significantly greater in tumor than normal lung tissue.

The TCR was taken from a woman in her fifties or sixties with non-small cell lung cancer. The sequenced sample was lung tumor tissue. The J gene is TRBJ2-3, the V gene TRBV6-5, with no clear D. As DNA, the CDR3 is TGTGCCAGCGGTTACTCGAGAATGCCAGATACGCACTTTTTT. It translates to CASGYSRMPDTHFF.